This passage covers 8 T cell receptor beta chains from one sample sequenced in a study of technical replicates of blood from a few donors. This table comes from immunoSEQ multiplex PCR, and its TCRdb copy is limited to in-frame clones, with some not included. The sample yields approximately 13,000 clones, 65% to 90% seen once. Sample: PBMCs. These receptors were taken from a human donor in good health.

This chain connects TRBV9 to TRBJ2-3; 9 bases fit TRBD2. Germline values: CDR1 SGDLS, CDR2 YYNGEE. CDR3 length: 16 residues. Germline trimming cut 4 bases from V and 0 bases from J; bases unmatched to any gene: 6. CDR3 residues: CASSLRLAASTDTQYF. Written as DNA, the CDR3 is TGTGCCAGCAGCCTGAGACTAGCGGCTAGCACAGATACGCAGTATTTT.

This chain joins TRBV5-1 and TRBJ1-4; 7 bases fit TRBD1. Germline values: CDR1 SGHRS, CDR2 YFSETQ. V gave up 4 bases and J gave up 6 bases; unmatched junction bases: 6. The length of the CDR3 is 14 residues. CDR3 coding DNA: TGCGCCAGCAGCCAAGGACAGGCGGATGAAAAACTGTTTTTT. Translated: CASSQGQADEKLFF.

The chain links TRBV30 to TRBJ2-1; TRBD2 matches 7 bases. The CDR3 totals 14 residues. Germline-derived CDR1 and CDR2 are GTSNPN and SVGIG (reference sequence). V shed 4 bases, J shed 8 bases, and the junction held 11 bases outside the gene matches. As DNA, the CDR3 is TGTGCCTGGACTTCCCCAGCGGGATCCTATGAGCAGTTCTTC. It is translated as CAWTSPAGSYEQFF.

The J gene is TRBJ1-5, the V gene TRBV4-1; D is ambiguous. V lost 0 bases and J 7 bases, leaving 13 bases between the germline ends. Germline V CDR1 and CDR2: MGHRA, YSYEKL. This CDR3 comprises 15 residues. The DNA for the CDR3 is TGCGCCAGCAGCCAAGACCGGACCGCGGGCCAGCCCCAGCATTTT. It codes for CASSQDRTAGQPQHF.

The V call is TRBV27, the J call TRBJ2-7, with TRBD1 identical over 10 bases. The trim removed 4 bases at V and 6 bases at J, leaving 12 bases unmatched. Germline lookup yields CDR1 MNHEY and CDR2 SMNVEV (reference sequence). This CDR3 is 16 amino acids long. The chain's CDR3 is CASSSSTAGTGAEQYF. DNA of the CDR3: TGTGCCAGCAGTTCCTCGACCGCCGGGACAGGGGCCGAGCAGTACTTC.

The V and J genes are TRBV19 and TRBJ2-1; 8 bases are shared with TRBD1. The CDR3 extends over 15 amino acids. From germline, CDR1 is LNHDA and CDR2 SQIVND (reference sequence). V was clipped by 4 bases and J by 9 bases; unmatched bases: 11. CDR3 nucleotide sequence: TGTGCCAGTAGTACCAAGACAGGGGTGGTCGGTGAGCAGTTCTTC. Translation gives CASSTKTGVVGEQFF.

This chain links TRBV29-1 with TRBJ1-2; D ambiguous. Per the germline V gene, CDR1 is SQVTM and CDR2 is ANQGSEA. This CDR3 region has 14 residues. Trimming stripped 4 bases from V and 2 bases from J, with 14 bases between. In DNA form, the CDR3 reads TGCAGCGTTGTCCCGGAACAGATCAACTATGGCTACACCTTC. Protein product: CSVVPEQINYGYTF.

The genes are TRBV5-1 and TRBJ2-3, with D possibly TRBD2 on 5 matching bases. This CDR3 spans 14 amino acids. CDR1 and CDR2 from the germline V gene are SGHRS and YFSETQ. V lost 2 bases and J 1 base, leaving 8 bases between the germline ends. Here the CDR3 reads CASSFGGGTDTQYF. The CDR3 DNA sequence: TGCGCCAGCAGCTTTGGAGGAGGCACAGATACGCAGTATTTT.